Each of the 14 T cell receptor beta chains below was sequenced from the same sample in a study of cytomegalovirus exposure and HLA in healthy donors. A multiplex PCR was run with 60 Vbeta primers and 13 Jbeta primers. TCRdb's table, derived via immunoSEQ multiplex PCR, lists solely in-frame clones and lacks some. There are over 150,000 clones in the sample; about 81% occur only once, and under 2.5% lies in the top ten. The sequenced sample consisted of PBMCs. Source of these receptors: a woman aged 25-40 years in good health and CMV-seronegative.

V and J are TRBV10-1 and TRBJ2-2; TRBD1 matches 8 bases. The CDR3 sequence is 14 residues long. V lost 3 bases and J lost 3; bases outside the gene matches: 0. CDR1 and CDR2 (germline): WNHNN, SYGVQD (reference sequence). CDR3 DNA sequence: TGCGCCAGCAGTGAACAGGGGGACACCGGGGAGCTGTTTTTT. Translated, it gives CASSEQGDTGELFF.

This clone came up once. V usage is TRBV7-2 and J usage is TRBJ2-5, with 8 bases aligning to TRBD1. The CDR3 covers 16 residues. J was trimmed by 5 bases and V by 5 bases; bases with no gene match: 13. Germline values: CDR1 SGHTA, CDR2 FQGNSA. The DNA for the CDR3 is TGTGCCAGCAGCCGCCGCAGGGGGCGCCTGGTCGAGACCCAGTACTTC. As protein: CASSRRRGRLVETQYF.

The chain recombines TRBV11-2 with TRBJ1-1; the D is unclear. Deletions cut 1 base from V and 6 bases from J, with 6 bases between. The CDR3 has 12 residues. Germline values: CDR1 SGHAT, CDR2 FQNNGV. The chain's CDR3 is CASSLGEPEAFF. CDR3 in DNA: TGTGCCAGCAGCTTAGGCGAACCTGAAGCTTTCTTT.

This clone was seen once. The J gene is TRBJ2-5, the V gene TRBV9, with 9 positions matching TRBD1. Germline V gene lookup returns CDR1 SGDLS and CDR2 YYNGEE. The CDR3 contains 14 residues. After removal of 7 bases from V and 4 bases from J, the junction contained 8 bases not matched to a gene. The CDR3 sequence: CASGRGDRAETQYF. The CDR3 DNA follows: TGTGCCAGCGGACGGGGGGACAGGGCAGAGACCCAGTACTTC. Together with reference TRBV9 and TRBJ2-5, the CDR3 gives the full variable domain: DSGVTQTPKHLITATGQRVTLRCSPRSGDLSVYWYQQSLDQGLQFLIQYYNGEERAKGNILERFSAQQFPDLHSELNLSSLELGDSALYFCASGRGDRAETQYFGPGTRLLVL.

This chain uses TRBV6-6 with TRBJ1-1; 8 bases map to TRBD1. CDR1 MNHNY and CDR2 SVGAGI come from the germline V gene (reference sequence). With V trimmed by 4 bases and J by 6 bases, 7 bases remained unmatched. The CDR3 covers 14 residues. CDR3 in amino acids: CASSLGQVSSEAFF. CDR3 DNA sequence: TGTGCCAGCAGTTTGGGACAGGTCAGCTCTGAAGCTTTCTTT.

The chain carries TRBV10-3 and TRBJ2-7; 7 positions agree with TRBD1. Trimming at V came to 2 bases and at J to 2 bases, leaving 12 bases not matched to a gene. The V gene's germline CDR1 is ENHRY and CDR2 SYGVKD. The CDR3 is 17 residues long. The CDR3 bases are TGTGCCATCAGTGAGGCAGAGACAGGGAAGAGGACCTACGAGCAGTACTTC. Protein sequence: CAISEAETGKRTYEQYF.

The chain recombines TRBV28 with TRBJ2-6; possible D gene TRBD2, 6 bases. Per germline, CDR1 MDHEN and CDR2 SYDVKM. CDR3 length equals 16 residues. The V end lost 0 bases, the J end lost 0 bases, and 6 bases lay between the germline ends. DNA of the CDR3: TGTGCCAGCAGTTTATGGGGGGGCTCTGGGGCCAACGTCCTGACTTTC. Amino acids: CASSLWGGSGANVLTF.

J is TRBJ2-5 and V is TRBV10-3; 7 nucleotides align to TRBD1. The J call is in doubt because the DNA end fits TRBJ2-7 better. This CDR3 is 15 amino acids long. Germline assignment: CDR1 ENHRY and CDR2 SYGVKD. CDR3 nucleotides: TGTGCCATCAGTGAGTCCCCAGGGGGACAATACGAGCAGTACTTC. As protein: CAISESPGGQYEQYF.

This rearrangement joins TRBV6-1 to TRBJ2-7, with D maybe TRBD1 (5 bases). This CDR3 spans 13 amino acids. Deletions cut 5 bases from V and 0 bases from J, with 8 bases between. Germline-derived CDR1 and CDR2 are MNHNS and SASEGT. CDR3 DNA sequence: TGTGCCAGCAGTTTGGACACCTCCTACGAGCAGTACTTC. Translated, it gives CASSLDTSYEQYF.

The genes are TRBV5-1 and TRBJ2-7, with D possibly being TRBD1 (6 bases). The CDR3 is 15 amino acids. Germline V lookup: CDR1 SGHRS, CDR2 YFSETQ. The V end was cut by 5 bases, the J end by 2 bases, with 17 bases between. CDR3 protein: CASRMDSFAAYEQYF. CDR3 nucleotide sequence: TGCGCCAGCAGGATGGACAGTTTCGCGGCCTACGAGCAGTACTTC.

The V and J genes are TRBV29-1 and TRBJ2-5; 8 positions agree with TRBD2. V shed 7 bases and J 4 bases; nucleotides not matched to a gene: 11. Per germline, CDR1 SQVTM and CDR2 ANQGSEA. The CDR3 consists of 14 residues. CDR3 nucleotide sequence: TGCAGCGCCTTAGCGGGGATGGGAGGAGAGACCCAGTACTTC. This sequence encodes CSALAGMGGETQYF.

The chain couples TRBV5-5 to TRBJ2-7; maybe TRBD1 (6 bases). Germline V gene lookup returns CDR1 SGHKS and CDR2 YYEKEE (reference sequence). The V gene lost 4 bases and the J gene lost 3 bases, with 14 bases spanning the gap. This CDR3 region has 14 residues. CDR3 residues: CASSRTGQGYEQYF. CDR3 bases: TGTGCCAGCAGCCGAACAGGGCAGGGCTACGAGCAGTACTTC. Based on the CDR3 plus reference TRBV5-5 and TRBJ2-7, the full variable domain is DAGVTQSPTHLIKTRGQQVTLRCSPISGHKSVSWYQQVLGQGPQFIFQYYEKEERGRGNFPDRFSARQFPNYSSELNVNALLLGDSALYLCASSRTGQGYEQYFGPGTRLTVT.

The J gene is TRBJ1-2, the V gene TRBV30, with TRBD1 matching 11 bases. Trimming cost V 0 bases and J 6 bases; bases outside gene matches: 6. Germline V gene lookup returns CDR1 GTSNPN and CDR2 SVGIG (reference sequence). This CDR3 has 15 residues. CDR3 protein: CAWSVGQGAKDGYTF. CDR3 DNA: TGTGCCTGGAGTGTAGGACAGGGGGCGAAGGATGGCTACACCTTC.

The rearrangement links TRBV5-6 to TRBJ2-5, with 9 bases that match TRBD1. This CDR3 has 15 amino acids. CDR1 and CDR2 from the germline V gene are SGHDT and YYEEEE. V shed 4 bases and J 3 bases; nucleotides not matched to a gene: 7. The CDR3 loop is CASSKRTGEKETQYF. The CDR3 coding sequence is TGTGCCAGCAGCAAAAGGACAGGGGAAAAAGAGACCCAGTACTTC.